The clone carrying this TCR beta chain was seen ten or more times. The antigen is not known. The V and J ends lost 10 bases and 4 bases, in that order; junction bases with no gene match: 10. Germline lookup yields CDR1 MNHNS and CDR2 SASEGT. The CDR3 is 14 amino acids. Sample-barcoded 5' priming and a J-beta primer mix drove a second PCR of 7 to 11 cycles. Every cDNA molecule carried a tag from a template-switch adaptor bearing 12 random nucleotides. Each single sample gave us at least 3 million CDR3-containing paired-end reads. TCRdb called the 5' RACE reads again in MiXCR, with one record for every CDR3 protein. Of hundreds of thousands of distinct CDR3 sequences detected, 32% appear once; the ten largest clones hold just over 15%. The data are from a study of blood T cells in healthy people across ages. General study points: Older age coincided with a roughly linear decline in TCR beta diversity per million T cells.

Isolated per sample were at least 7 million PBMCs. V is TRBV6-1 and J is TRBJ2-7, with TRBD1 identical over 10 bases. The sample taken for sequencing was blood. The sequence derives from a woman over 75 in good health. CDR3 sequence: CATQTGTGAYEQYF. The CDR3 bases are TGTGCCACCCAGACCGGGACAGGGGCTTACGAGCAGTACTTC.